Below, 5 T cell receptor beta chains from the same sample are listed, as sequenced in a study of T cells in Graves' hyperthyroidism and ophthalmopathy. Amplification targeted TCR beta CDR3 regions from RNA transcripts. In the first-round RT-PCR of the TCR CDR3, the HTBI primer set was used. TCRdb re-analysed the multiplex PCR reads in MiXCR, keeping a single row per CDR3 protein. The table records 250,000 to 300,000 distinct CDR3 sequences, roughly 13% of them present only once. The sample taken for sequencing was blood. These receptors were obtained from a woman aged 30 to 39 with Graves' hyperthyroidism that later progressed to Graves' ophthalmopathy.

This clonotype was found many times. The CDR3 DNA reads as TGTGCCAGCAACCCGGGACTAGCGGGAGTAGTCGGTGAGCAGTTCTTC. Its protein product is CASNPGLAGVVGEQFF. This chain uses TRBV6-1 with TRBJ2-1, with 14 bases fitting TRBD2. The ends lost 7 bases at V and 9 bases at J; junction bases unmatched: 11. This CDR3 has 16 residues. Looked up from germline, CDR1 is MNHNS and CDR2 is SASEGT.

This chain uses TRBV6-7 with TRBJ2-2; D remains unclear. TRBV6-7 is marked as an open reading frame, function uncertain. This CDR3 region has 12 residues. V shed 3 bases and J shed 7 bases, with 6 bases lying between them. In DNA, the CDR3 is TGTGCCAGCAGTTATTTCGTCGGGGAGCTGTTTTTT. It codes for CASSYFVGELFF.

This clonotype was counted at least ten times. V is TRBV29-1 and J is TRBJ1-1, with D possibly TRBD1 on 5 matching bases. Per the germline V gene, CDR1 is SQVTM and CDR2 is ANQGSEA. V was pared by 1 base and J by 10 bases, with 10 bases between. The CDR3 extends over 11 amino acids. The chain's CDR3 is CSVEGTTRAFF. The CDR3 DNA reads as TGCAGCGTTGAAGGGACAACCAGAGCTTTCTTT. The variable domain in full, with the rest retrieved from reference TRBV29-1 and TRBJ1-1, is SAVISQKPSRDICQRGTSLTIQCQVDSQVTMMFWYRQQPGQSLTLIATANQGSEATYESGFVIDKFPISRPNLTFSTLTVSNMSPEDSSIYLCSVEGTTRAFFGQGTRLTVV.

This clonotype was recorded at least ten times. This chain connects TRBV6-1 to TRBJ2-5; 13 bases match TRBD2. V was clipped by 7 bases and J by 2 bases; unmatched bases: 7. The germline V gene has CDR1 MNHNS and CDR2 SASEGT. The CDR3 spans 16 residues. CDR3 amino acids: CASKKTSGRGQETQYF. The DNA for the CDR3 is TGTGCCAGCAAAAAAACTAGCGGGAGGGGTCAAGAGACCCAGTACTTC.

CDR3 region: CASSTLAGDSPNEQFF. The CDR3 bases are TGTGCCAGCAGTACCTTAGCGGGAGATTCACCCAATGAGCAGTTCTTC. The rearrangement uses TRBV25-1 and TRBJ2-1, with 9 positions matching TRBD2. Germline CDR1 reads MGHDK; CDR2 reads SYGVNS. V was pared by 5 bases and J by 6 bases, with 11 bases of the junction left unmatched. The CDR3 contains 16 residues.